These 15 T cell receptor beta chains came from one sample sequenced in a study of T cells after yellow fever vaccination. Via MiXCR, TCRdb re-called the 5' RACE reads, giving one row per CDR3 protein. The repertoire holds 300,000 or so distinct CDR3 sequences, with about 7.8% as singletons. Specimen: PBMCs, collected about 49 days after the first yellow fever vaccination. The receptors shown here come from a young man who received the YFV17D yellow fever vaccine.

This clonotype appeared a few times. The V call is TRBV28, the J call TRBJ2-1; D might be TRBD2 (5 bases). The CDR3 runs 11 residues. Germline values: CDR1 MDHEN, CDR2 SYDVKM. Between the trimmed V and J ends, which lost 2 bases and 12 bases, there was a span of 8 bases. The DNA for the CDR3 is TGTGCCAGCAGTTTACGGAGCGGGCAGTTCTTC. Translated: CASSLRSGQFF. Complete variable domain (other parts from reference TRBV28 and TRBJ2-1): DVKVTQSSRYLVKRTGEKVFLECVQDMDHENMFWYRQDPGLGLRLIYFSYDVKMKEKGDIPEGYSVSREKKERFSLILESASTNQTSMYLCASSLRSGQFFGPGTRLTVL.

This clonotype was picked up a small number of times. The chain has TRBV24-1 and TRBJ1-2, with D possibly matching TRBD1 (5 bases). This CDR3 is built from 15 residues. With 0 bases removed from V and 4 bases from J, the gap between germline ends came to 11 bases. Germline V gene sequence: CDR1 KGHDR, CDR2 SFDVKD. CDR3 in amino acids: CATSDLRGGSYGYTF. In DNA form, the CDR3 reads TGTGCCACCAGTGATTTGAGGGGCGGCTCCTATGGCTACACCTTC.

The table lists this clonotype with many counts. The rearrangement links TRBV7-2 to TRBJ2-1; 11 bases are shared with TRBD2. The CDR3 is 16 residues long. Germline CDR1 and CDR2: SGHTA and FQGNSA. V trimming: 4 bases; J trimming: 0 bases; junction bases outside the gene matches: 2. CDR3 in amino acids: CASSSTSGGSYNEQFF. The DNA for the CDR3 is TGTGCCAGCAGCTCAACTAGCGGGGGCTCCTACAATGAGCAGTTCTTC.

This clonotype turned up a few times. The chain links TRBV29-1 to TRBJ1-6; TRBD1 aligns across 7 bases. The CDR3 length is 14 residues. Per germline, CDR1 SQVTM and CDR2 ANQGSEA. The junction had 7 bases not matched to a gene; V was cut back by 4 bases and J by 7 bases. CDR3 region: CSVAEGAGNSPLHF. For the CDR3, the DNA is TGCAGCGTTGCGGAGGGGGCAGGAAATTCACCCCTCCACTTT.

This clonotype was detected only a few times. The genes are TRBV4-1 and TRBJ2-1; TRBD2 aligns across 7 bases. The germline gives CDR1 MGHRA, CDR2 YSYEKL. J lost 9 bases, V lost 3 bases, and 14 bases had no gene match. The length of the CDR3 is 16 residues. CDR3 protein: CASSHPGPGREGEQFF. The CDR3 DNA reads as TGCGCCAGCAGCCACCCCGGTCCTGGCAGGGAGGGTGAGCAGTTCTTC.

This sequence joins TRBV6-5 and TRBJ1-2; D is undetermined. CDR1 and CDR2 from the germline V gene are MNHEY and SVGAGI. V lost 0 bases and J lost 0, with 5 bases in between. The CDR3 covers 14 residues. CDR3 residues: CASSYSPANYGYTF. The CDR3 nucleotides read TGTGCCAGCAGTTACTCCCCAGCTAACTATGGCTACACCTTC.

This clonotype has a handful of counts. The V and J genes are TRBV5-6 and TRBJ2-7; no reliable D call. V was cut by 3 bases and J by 2 bases, with 15 bases left in between. CDR1 SGHDT and CDR2 YYEEEE come from the germline V gene. The CDR3 runs to 15 residues. In DNA form, the CDR3 reads TGTGCCAGCAGCTCCTATTATGGGCCAACCTACGAGCAGTACGTC. Protein sequence: CASSSYYGPTYEQYV.

This clonotype came up many times. The rearrangement uses TRBV12-3 or TRBV12-4 and TRBJ1-1; 7 nucleotides line up with TRBD1. Unmatched junction bases numbered 5, after V lost 1 base and J lost 3 bases. This CDR3 comprises 15 residues. The CDR3 DNA reads TGTGCCAGCAGTTTAGGACAGGGAGGGGACACTGAAGCTTTCTTT. Its translation: CASSLGQGGDTEAFF.

This clonotype was observed a handful of times. This chain links TRBV4-1 with TRBJ2-7; TRBD1 agrees at 7 bases. The length of the CDR3 is 15 residues. After removal of 1 base from V and 0 bases from J, the junction contained 3 bases not matched to a gene. Germline CDR1 reads MGHRA; CDR2 reads YSYEKL. In nucleotides, the CDR3 is TGCGCCAGCAGCCAAGTGGGACAGATCTCCTACGAGCAGTACTTC. Its protein is CASSQVGQISYEQYF.

The chain carries TRBV7-9 and TRBJ1-1; D is uncertain. Germline lookup yields CDR1 SEHNR and CDR2 FQNEAQ (reference sequence). The CDR3 contains 10 residues. V lost 6 bases and J lost 8, with 7 bases in between. The CDR3 bases are TGTGCCAGCAGTTTAAACGAAGCTTTCTTT. Translating it yields CASSLNEAFF.

The genes are TRBV5-1 and TRBJ2-3, with D unresolved. The CDR3 runs to 14 residues. Trimming removed 0 bases from V and 2 bases from J, with 7 bases in between. CDR1 and CDR2 from the germline V gene are SGHRS and YFSETQ. The CDR3 DNA sequence: TGCGCCAGCAGCTTGGAGCAGTTCACAGATACGCAGTATTTT. Translating it yields CASSLEQFTDTQYF.

This clonotype was seen more than once but under ten times. This sequence joins TRBV9 and TRBJ1-2, with no clear D. The V gene's germline CDR1 is SGDLS and CDR2 YYNGEE. V lost 0 bases to trimming and J lost 1 base, with 19 bases between them. CDR3 length equals 18 residues. The CDR3 DNA sequence: TGTGCCAGCAGCGTAGCTTCGGGGTTTGGCGGACTTAACTATGGCTACACCTTC. It yields the protein CASSVASGFGGLNYGYTF.

The chain combines TRBV6-5 with TRBJ1-2; 9 bases map to TRBD1. The trim removed 4 bases at V and 4 bases at J, leaving 10 bases unmatched. The CDR3 covers 16 residues. The germline V gene encodes CDR1 MNHEY and CDR2 SVGAGI. CDR3 in amino acids: CASSFLPGQGSYGYTF. DNA of the CDR3: TGTGCCAGCAGTTTCCTCCCGGGACAGGGAAGCTATGGCTACACCTTC.

Remarks on this clonotype: A single base separates this from a much larger clone, so it may be a read error. The genes are TRBV7-2 and TRBJ1-2; no reliable D call. Trimming left V 3 bases short and J 0 bases short, with 2 bases between. The length of the CDR3 is 12 residues. Germline CDR1 SGHTA, CDR2 FQGNSA. CDR3 loop: CASSFTNYGYTF. The DNA of the CDR3 is TGTGCCAGCAGCTTTACTAACTATGGCTACACCTTC.

Only a few counts were recorded for this clonotype. The chain joins TRBV18 to TRBJ1-2; 9 positions match TRBD1. Germline V lookup: CDR1 KGHSH, CDR2 LQKENI. Unmatched junction bases numbered 8, after V lost 4 bases and J lost 5 bases. The CDR3 is made up of 15 amino acids. CDR3 amino acids: CASSRRTGEVYGYTF. CDR3 coding DNA: TGTGCCAGCTCACGACGGACAGGGGAGGTGTATGGCTACACCTTC.